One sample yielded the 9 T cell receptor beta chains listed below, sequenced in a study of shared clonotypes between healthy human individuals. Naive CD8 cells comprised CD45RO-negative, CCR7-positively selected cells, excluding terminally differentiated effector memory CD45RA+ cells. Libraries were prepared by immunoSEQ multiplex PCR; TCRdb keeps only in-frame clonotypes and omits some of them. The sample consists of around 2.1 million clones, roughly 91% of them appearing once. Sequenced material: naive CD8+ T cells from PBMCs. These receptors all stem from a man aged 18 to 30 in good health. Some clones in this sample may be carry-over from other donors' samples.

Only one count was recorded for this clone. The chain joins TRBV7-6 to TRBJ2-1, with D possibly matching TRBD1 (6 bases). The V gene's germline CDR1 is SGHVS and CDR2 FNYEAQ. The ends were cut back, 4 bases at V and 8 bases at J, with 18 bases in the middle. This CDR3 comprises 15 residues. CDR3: CASSSGKGVPHEQFF. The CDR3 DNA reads TGTGCCAGCAGCTCCGGAAAGGGGGTTCCCCATGAGCAGTTCTTC.

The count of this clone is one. The chain's CDR3 is CASSEALPSSYNEQFF. Here the CDR3 DNA reads TGTGCCAGCAGTGAAGCGCTACCGAGCTCCTACAATGAGCAGTTCTTC. The chain uses TRBV2 and TRBJ2-1; no firm D call. Germline V gives CDR1 SNHLY, CDR2 FYNNEI. V gave up 0 bases and J gave up 0 bases, with 9 bases separating them. The CDR3 extends over 16 amino acids.

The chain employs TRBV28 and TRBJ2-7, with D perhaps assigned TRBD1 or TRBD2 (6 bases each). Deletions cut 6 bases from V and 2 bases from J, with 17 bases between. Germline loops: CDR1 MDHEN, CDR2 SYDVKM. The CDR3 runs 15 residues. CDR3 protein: CASREGDFKTYEQYF. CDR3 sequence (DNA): TGTGCCAGCAGGGAGGGGGACTTTAAAACCTACGAGCAGTACTTC.

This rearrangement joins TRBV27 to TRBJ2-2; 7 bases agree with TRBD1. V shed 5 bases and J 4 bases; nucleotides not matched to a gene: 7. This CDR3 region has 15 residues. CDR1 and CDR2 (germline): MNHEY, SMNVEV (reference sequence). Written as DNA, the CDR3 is TGTGCCAGCAGTCCAAAAGAGGGGGCCACCGGGGAGCTGTTTTTT. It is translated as CASSPKEGATGELFF.

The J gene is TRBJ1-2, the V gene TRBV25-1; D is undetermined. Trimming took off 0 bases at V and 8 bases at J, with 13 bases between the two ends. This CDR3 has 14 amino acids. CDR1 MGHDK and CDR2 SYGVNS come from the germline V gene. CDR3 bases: TGTGCCAGCAGTGAATATGCGGGAGCAGACGGCTACACCTTC. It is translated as CASSEYAGADGYTF.

CDR3 coding DNA: TGTGCCAGCAGCTCGACTAGCGGGGAAATTAGCTCCTACGAGCAGTACTTC. As protein: CASSSTSGEISSYEQYF. V and J are TRBV7-9 and TRBJ2-7; TRBD2 agrees at 11 bases. The CDR3 has 17 residues. Germline CDR1 SEHNR, CDR2 FQNEAQ (reference sequence). With 4 bases clipped from V and 0 bases from J, the junction kept 8 bases outside the gene matches. Full variable domain (rest looked up from reference TRBV7-9 and TRBJ2-7): DTGVSQNPRHKITKRGQNVTFRCDPISEHNRLYWYRQTLGQGPEFLTYFQNEAQLEKSRLLSDRFSAERPKGSFSTLEIQRTEQGDSAMYLCASSSTSGEISSYEQYFGPGTRLTVT.

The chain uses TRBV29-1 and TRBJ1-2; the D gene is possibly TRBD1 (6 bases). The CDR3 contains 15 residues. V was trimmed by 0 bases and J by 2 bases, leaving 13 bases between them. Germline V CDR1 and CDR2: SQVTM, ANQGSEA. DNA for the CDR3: TGCAGCGTTGAAGAGCGACAGGAAACCAACTATGGCTACACCTTC. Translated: CSVEERQETNYGYTF.

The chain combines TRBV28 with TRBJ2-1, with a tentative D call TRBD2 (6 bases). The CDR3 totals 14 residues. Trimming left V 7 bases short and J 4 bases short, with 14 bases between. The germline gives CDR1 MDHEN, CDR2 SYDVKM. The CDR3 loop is CASKERRVYNEQFF. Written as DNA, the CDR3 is TGTGCCAGCAAAGAGCGGAGGGTATACAATGAGCAGTTCTTC.

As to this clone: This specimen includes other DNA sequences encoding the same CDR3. The CDR3 bases are TGTGCCAGCAGCTCCGGGCCCTACAATGAGCAGTTCTTC. Translated, it gives CASSSGPYNEQFF. This sequence joins TRBV6-5 and TRBJ2-1, with D hard to call. CDR3 length: 13 amino acids. From germline, CDR1 is MNHEY and CDR2 SVGAGI. V shed 6 bases and J shed 2 bases, with 8 bases lying between them.